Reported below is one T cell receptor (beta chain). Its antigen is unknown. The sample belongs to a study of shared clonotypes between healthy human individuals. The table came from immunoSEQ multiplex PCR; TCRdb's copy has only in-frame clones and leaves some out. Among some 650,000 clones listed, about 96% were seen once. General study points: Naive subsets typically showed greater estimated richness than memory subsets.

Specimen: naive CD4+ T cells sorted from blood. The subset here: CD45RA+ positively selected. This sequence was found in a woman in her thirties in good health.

The CDR3 spells CASTPGTARKLFF. DNA for the CDR3: TGTGCCAGCACCCCCGGGACAGCCCGAAAACTGTTTTTT. The chain uses TRBV7-9 and TRBJ1-4; 7 bases are a match to TRBD1. Germline V gene sequence: CDR1 SEHNR, CDR2 FQNEAQ (reference sequence). The CDR3 length is 13 residues. V lost 7 bases to trimming and J lost 10 bases; unmatched junction nucleotides: 9.